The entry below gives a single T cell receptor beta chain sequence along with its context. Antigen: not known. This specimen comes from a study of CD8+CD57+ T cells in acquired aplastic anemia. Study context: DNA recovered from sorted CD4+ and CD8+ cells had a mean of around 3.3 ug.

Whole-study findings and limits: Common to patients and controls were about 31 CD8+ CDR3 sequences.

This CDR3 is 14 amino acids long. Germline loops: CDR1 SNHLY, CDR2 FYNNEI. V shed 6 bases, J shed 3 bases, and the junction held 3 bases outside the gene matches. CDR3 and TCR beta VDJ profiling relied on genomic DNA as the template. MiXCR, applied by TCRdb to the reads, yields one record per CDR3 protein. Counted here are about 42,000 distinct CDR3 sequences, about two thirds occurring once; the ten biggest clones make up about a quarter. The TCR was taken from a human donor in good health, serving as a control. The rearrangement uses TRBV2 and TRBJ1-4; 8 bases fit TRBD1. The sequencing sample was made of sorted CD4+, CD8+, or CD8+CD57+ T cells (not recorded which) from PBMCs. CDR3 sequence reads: CASRGQVPNEKLFF. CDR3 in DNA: TGTGCCAGCAGGGGACAGGTTCCTAATGAAAAACTGTTTTTT.